This T cell receptor beta chain was retrieved from a study of blood T cell repertoires in COVID-19. In germline, CDR1 is SQVTM, CDR2 ANQGSEA. The length of the CDR3 is 14 residues. V lost 8 bases to trimming and J lost 4 bases, with 20 bases between them. Generated by immunoSEQ multiplex PCR, the TCRdb table keeps only in-frame clones and is missing some. The sample yields roughly 54,000 clones, more than 90% seen once. Sequencing was performed on peripheral blood. This receptor was identified in a man aged 50-59 years with acute or convalescent COVID-19. The chain links TRBV29-1 to TRBJ1-2, with D possibly matching TRBD1 (5 bases). The CDR3 reads CSTGSRGTGYGYTF. In DNA form, the CDR3 reads TGCAGCACCGGGTCAAGGGGAACCGGCTATGGCTACACCTTC.